These T cell receptor beta chains were read from a single sample in a study of T cell repertoires in aging, cancer and after chemotherapy. MiXCR, applied by TCRdb to the multiplex PCR reads, yields one record per CDR3 protein. The sample yields 1,500 to 2,500 distinct CDR3 sequences, around 26% seen once. The source material was blood. These receptor sequences come from a human donor in good health. The CDR3 runs from the conserved cysteine through the conserved F or W. A D gene is named only where the DNA matches it firmly. Size values are once, few and many counts, or a class for expanded clones, and some rows have none.

D gene | J gene | V gene | clone size | CDR3 protein | CDR3 DNA
. | TRBJ2-3 | TRBV6-1 | medium-sized | CASSEGQLGIERRNF | TGTGCCAGCAGTGAAGGGCAGTTGGGAATAGAGCGACGGAATTTT
. | TRBJ1-6 | TRBV10-3 | . | CAISESPAHGGFSYNSPLHF | TGTGCCATCAGTGAGTCTCCCGCACACGGGGGGTTCTCCTATAATTCACCCCTCCACTTT
TRBD2 | TRBJ2-3 | TRBV7-4 | . | CASSPGLAGGPGTDTQYF | TGCGCCAGCAGCCCTGGACTAGCGGGGGGGCCGGGCACAGATACGCAGTATTTT
. | TRBJ2-5 | TRBV6-5 | medium-sized | CASSYSIGQETQYF | TGTGCCAGCAGTTACTCTATAGGACAAGAGACCCAGTACTTC
. | TRBJ1-2 | TRBV29-1 | . | CSVVGGEGTF | TGCAGCGTTGTTGGGGGTGAAGGCACCTTC
. | TRBJ2-3 | TRBV30 | medium-sized | CAWSLGADTQYF | TGTGCCTGGAGTTTGGGTGCAGATACGCAGTATTTT
. | TRBJ1-2 | TRBV5-1 | . | CASSPLAYGYTF | TGCGCCAGCAGCCCCCTCGCCTATGGCTACACCTTC
. | TRBJ2-7 | TRBV30 | medium-sized | CAWKTSGAFYEQYF | TGTGCCTGGAAAACGTCAGGGGCCTTTTACGAGCAGTACTTC
TRBD1 | TRBJ2-7 | TRBV19 | medium-sized | CASSIWTGVTYEQYF | TGTGCCAGTAGTATATGGACAGGCGTTACCTACGAGCAGTACTTC
TRBD1 | TRBJ2-5 | TRBV20-1 | . | CSARPTTGAGGTETQYF | TGCAGTGCTAGACCTACTACCGGGGCAGGGGGCACAGAGACCCAGTACTTC
TRBD2 | TRBJ2-3 | TRBV6-6 | medium-sized | CASKGNLAGGVDTQYF | TGTGCCAGCAAGGGGAATCTAGCGGGGGGAGTAGATACGCAGTATTTT
. | TRBJ1-2 | TRBV6-5 | medium-sized | CASSYSFFGRNYGYTF | TGTGCCAGCAGTTACTCGTTTTTTGGACGTAACTATGGCTACACCTTC
TRBD1 | TRBJ1-1 | TRBV20-1 | few | CSAPWTGRNTEAFF | TGCAGTGCCCCCTGGACAGGAAGGAACACTGAAGCTTTCTTT
TRBD1 | TRBJ1-1 | TRBV6-5 | . | CASSRQGNTEAFF | TGTGCCAGCAGCCGACAGGGGAACACTGAAGCTTTCTTT
. | TRBJ2-7 | TRBV27 | medium-sized | CASSFWSGVPYEQYF | TGTGCCAGCAGTTTTTGGTCGGGAGTGCCCTACGAGCAGTACTTC
TRBD1 | TRBJ1-5 | TRBV19 | few | CASSNQEGGFQPQHF | TGTGCCAGTAGCAACCAGGAAGGGGGCTTTCAGCCCCAGCATTTT
TRBD1 | TRBJ1-5 | TRBV6-5 | medium-sized | CASRLGQGARQPQHF | TGTGCCAGCAGATTGGGACAGGGGGCTCGTCAGCCCCAGCATTTT
TRBD2 | TRBJ2-2 | TRBV7-2 | . | CASSPWRGGHTGELFF | TGTGCCAGCAGCCCCTGGCGGGGGGGCCACACCGGGGAGCTGTTTTTT
. | TRBJ2-2 | TRBV27 | medium-sized | CASHRGKVAGELFF | TGTGCCAGCCATAGGGGAAAGGTTGCCGGGGAGCTGTTTTTT
TRBD1 | TRBJ2-3 | TRBV19 | large | CASSKDRGVEDTQYF | TGTGCCAGTAGTAAGGACAGGGGAGTGGAAGATACGCAGTATTTT
. | TRBJ1-2 | TRBV21-1 | . | CASSKSTGTKPLGYTF | TGTGCCAGCAGCAAATCTACAGGGACTAAACCGCTCGGCTACACCTTC
. | TRBJ1-2 | TRBV29-1 | large | CSVGGAGGGYTF | TGCAGCGTTGGTGGCGCGGGGGGCGGCTACACCTTC
. | TRBJ2-3 | TRBV20-1 | few | CSGRGRVDTQYF | TGCAGTGGGCGGGGAAGGGTGGATACGCAGTATTTT
. | TRBJ1-2 | TRBV15 | medium-sized | CATSRDGEANYGYTF | TGTGCCACCAGCAGAGACGGAGAAGCTAACTATGGCTACACCTTC
TRBD1 | TRBJ2-3 | TRBV11-1 | large | CASSLGQPTDTQYF | TGTGCCAGCAGCCTGGGACAGCCCACAGATACGCAGTATTTT
. | TRBJ2-5 | TRBV10-3 | few | CAISGDYQETQYF | TGTGCCATCAGTGGGGATTACCAAGAGACCCAGTACTTC
. | TRBJ1-1 | TRBV7-2 | once | CASSLAQGGTEAFF | TGTGCCAGCAGCTTAGCCCAGGGAGGGACTGAAGCTTTCTTT
. | TRBJ2-7 | TRBV19 | medium-sized | CASSIRQALTPYEQYF | TGTGCCAGTAGTATCCGACAGGCGTTGACCCCCTACGAGCAGTACTTC
TRBD1 | TRBJ1-6 | TRBV20-1 | . | CSASSGRGFGNSPLHF | TGCAGTGCTAGTTCGGGCAGGGGGTTCGGTAATTCACCCCTCCACTTT
. | TRBJ1-5 | TRBV30 | medium-sized | CAWTAGGSHQPQHF | TGTGCCTGGACCGCGGGGGGCTCTCATCAGCCCCAGCATTTT
. | TRBJ1-1 | TRBV6-1 | . | CASSEILGMNTEAFF | TGTGCCAGCAGTGAAATTCTGGGAATGAACACTGAAGCTTTCTTT
TRBD1 | TRBJ2-7 | TRBV5-4 | few | CASSPGQGLASYEQYF | TGTGCCAGCAGCCCCGGACAGGGGTTGGCCTCCTACGAGCAGTACTTC
TRBD2 | TRBJ2-5 | TRBV5-1 | . | CASGRIGLAGTFQETQYF | TGCGCCAGCGGCCGGATCGGACTAGCGGGGACTTTCCAAGAGACCCAGTACTTC
. | TRBJ1-6 | TRBV10-3 | . | CAISDRVGNSPLHF | TGTGCCATCAGTGACAGGGTGGGCAATTCACCCCTCCACTTT
. | TRBJ2-1 | TRBV20-1 | . | CSASPRGSYFHEQFF | TGCAGTGCTAGTCCTAGAGGGAGTTATTTCCATGAGCAGTTCTTC
. | TRBJ2-1 | TRBV6-2/TRBV6-3 | large | CASSYFGGGEQFF | TGTGCCAGCAGTTACTTTGGGGGTGGTGAGCAGTTCTTC
. | TRBJ2-6 | TRBV7-9 | few | CASSPSGANVLTF | TGTGCCAGCAGCCCTTCTGGGGCCAACGTCCTGACTTTC
. | TRBJ2-5 | TRBV6-2/TRBV6-3 | few | CASSYDLGGFRSQETQYF | TGTGCCAGCAGTTACGATCTTGGGGGATTTAGATCTCAAGAGACCCAGTACTTC
TRBD1 | TRBJ2-2 | TRBV12-3/TRBV12-4 | . | CASRPDRGIGELFF | TGTGCCAGCAGGCCTGACAGGGGAATCGGGGAGCTGTTTTTT
. | TRBJ2-1 | TRBV19 | medium-sized | CASSTRWGRENNEQFF | TGTGCCAGTAGTACCCGCTGGGGGCGGGAAAACAATGAGCAGTTCTTC
. | TRBJ2-2 | TRBV7-2 | . | CASSLAPISNTGELFF | TGTGCCAGCAGCTTAGCGCCGATCTCGAACACCGGGGAGCTGTTTTTT
. | TRBJ1-4 | TRBV27 | . | CASSGGQLNEKLFF | TGTGCCAGCAGTGGAGGACAGCTTAATGAAAAACTGTTTTTT
TRBD2 | TRBJ2-5 | TRBV19 | . | CASSTGRGEETQYF | TGTGCCAGTAGTACAGGTCGGGGGGAGGAGACCCAGTACTTC
. | TRBJ2-1 | TRBV11-1 | few | CASSLDLRAGANEQFF | TGTGCCAGCAGCTTAGATCTCCGGGCTGGCGCGAATGAGCAGTTCTTC
. | TRBJ2-3 | TRBV5-6 | . | CASSIRSDTQYF | TGTGCCAGCAGTATTAGGAGTGACACGCAGTATTTT
. | TRBJ2-3 | TRBV27 | medium-sized | CASSLSKRVDTQYF | TGTGCCAGCAGTTTATCGAAAAGGGTAGATACGCAGTATTTT
. | TRBJ1-3 | TRBV10-3 | . | CAISSGGLPGNTIYF | TGTGCCATCAGTTCCGGCGGGCTTCCAGGAAACACCATATATTTT
TRBD1 | TRBJ2-5 | TRBV12-3/TRBV12-4 | medium-sized | CASSLAPTGATGETQYF | TGTGCCAGCAGTTTAGCTCCGACAGGGGCGACGGGGGAGACCCAGTACTTC
. | TRBJ1-2 | TRBV28 | . | CASSTQGRANYGYTF | TGTGCCAGCAGTACGCAGGGCCGAGCTAACTATGGCTACACCTTC
. | TRBJ1-4 | TRBV4-3 | few | CASSTQLGGGEKLFF | TGCGCCAGCAGCACGCAACTGGGGGGGGGTGAAAAACTGTTTTTT
TRBD2 | TRBJ2-7 | TRBV12-3/TRBV12-4 | few | CASSFIAGGTYEQYF | TGTGCCAGCAGTTTTATAGCGGGAGGAACCTACGAGCAGTACTTC
TRBD2 | TRBJ2-3 | TRBV5-4 | medium-sized | CASSGRGTDTQYF | TGTGCCAGTTCAGGGAGGGGCACAGATACGCAGTATTTT
. | TRBJ2-1 | TRBV7-3 | . | CASSPGGGRYNEQFF | TGTGCCAGCAGCCCGGGCGGGGGCCGTTACAATGAGCAGTTCTTC
. | TRBJ2-1 | TRBV6-5 | few | CASSESGFDYNEQFF | TGTGCCAGCAGTGAATCTGGTTTCGACTACAATGAGCAGTTCTTC
TRBD2 | TRBJ2-5 | TRBV4-3 | . | CASSQVFSGGEQETQYF | TGTGCCAGCAGCCAAGTGTTTAGCGGGGGGGAACAAGAGACCCAGTACTTC
TRBD1 | TRBJ2-1 | TRBV12-3/TRBV12-4 | . | CASSPLGQAYNEQFF | TGTGCCAGCAGCCCCCTAGGACAGGCGTACAATGAGCAGTTCTTC
. | TRBJ1-1 | TRBV6-6 | . | CAHRGGLSTEAFF | TGTGCCCACCGGGGTGGATTAAGTACTGAAGCTTTCTTT
TRBD2 | TRBJ2-7 | TRBV28 | . | CASSLSHSGRGEQYF | TGTGCCAGCAGTTTATCCCATAGCGGGAGGGGAGAGCAGTACTTC
. | TRBJ2-7 | TRBV5-5 | medium-sized | CASSLSGSSYEQYF | TGTGCCAGCAGCTTATCTGGGAGCTCCTACGAGCAGTACTTC
. | TRBJ2-3 | TRBV11-1 | . | CASSQGLGTDTQYF | TGTGCCAGCAGCCAGGGACTGGGCACAGATACGCAGTATTTT